Below, one T cell receptor (beta chain) is given with its context. The sample originates from a study of CD8+CD57+ T cells in acquired aplastic anemia. The overall study: The average for DNA from sorted CD4+ and CD8+ cells was about 2.9 ug.

CDR3 and TCR beta VDJ profiling relied on genomic DNA as the template. MiXCR, applied by TCRdb to the reads, yields one record per CDR3 protein. The sample has approximately 32,000 distinct CDR3 sequences; around 82% are singletons. The TCR originated in a human donor in good health, serving as a control. Material for sequencing was sorted CD4+, CD8+, or CD8+CD57+ T cells (not recorded which) from PBMCs.

As DNA, the CDR3 is TGTGCCAGCAGCTTGACAGCGATCGGTTCACCCCTCCACTTT. Its protein is CASSLTAIGSPLHF. The chain joins TRBV7-3 to TRBJ1-6; a possible D gene is TRBD1 (5 bases). The V end was cut by 3 bases, the J end by 9 bases, with 12 bases between. Germline V lookup: CDR1 SGHTA, CDR2 FQGTGA. The CDR3 has 14 residues.